This TCR beta chain was sequenced in a study of cytomegalovirus exposure and HLA in healthy donors. Study outcomes and limitations: Most TCR sequences proved rare, with some public TCRs found in many donors. A likely sequencing artifact accounted for one observed cluster of highly shared sequence variants. Earlier analysis looked at TCR beta V segments, and most were productive about 87% or about 30% of the time.

Healthy bone marrow donors made up the donors. To note about this clone: Its antigen is unknown.

PCR involved 60 Vbeta and 13 Jbeta primers. Generated by immunoSEQ multiplex PCR, the TCRdb table keeps only in-frame clones and is missing some. The table shows around 80,000 clones, with roughly 80% occurring only once. V was shortened by 3 bases and J by 3 bases, with 10 bases between the two germline ends. Germline loops: CDR1 MDHEN, CDR2 SYDVKM. The CDR3 consists of 14 residues. This chain connects TRBV28 to TRBJ2-3; unclear D gene. The sequencing sample was made of PBMCs. The TCR originated in a man aged 40-49 years in good health and CMV-seronegative. CDR3 protein: CASSLVRGTDTQYF. The DNA for the CDR3 is TGTGCCAGCAGTTTGGTGCGAGGTACAGATACGCAGTATTTT.